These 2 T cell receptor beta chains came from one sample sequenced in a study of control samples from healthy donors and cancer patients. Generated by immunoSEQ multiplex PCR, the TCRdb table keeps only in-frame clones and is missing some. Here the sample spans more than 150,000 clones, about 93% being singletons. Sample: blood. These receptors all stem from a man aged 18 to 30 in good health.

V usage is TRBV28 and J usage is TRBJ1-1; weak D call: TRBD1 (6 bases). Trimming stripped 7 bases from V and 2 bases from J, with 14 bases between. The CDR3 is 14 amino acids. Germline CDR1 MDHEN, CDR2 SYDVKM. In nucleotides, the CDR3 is TGTGCCAGCACCGACACAGGGATCAACACTGAAGCTTTCTTT. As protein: CASTDTGINTEAFF.

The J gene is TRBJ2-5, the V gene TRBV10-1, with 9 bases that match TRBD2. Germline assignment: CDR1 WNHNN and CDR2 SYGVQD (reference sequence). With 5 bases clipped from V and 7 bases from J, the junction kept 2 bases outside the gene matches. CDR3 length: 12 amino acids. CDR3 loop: CASSTAGGTQYF. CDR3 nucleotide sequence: TGCGCCAGCAGTACAGCGGGGGGGACCCAGTACTTC.